What follows describes a single T cell receptor (beta chain). This clone is medium-sized (0.01 to 0.1%) in terms of sample share. The specificity of this receptor is unknown. One base away there is no much larger clone; base qualities are not given. This entry belongs to a study of CD4+ T cells in melanoma (dated by TCRdb to 2022 to 2024). Regarding the study in general: Neoantigen-specific CD4+ T cells in human melanoma were investigated in the study. The research as a whole found: The report described a correlation between neoantigen-specific CD4+ T cells and the function of CD8+ T cells, macrophages and B cells. Neoantigen-specific CD4+ T cells in melanoma were reported to show diverse differentiation states.

Patients with melanoma were used as donors. Germline trimming: 4 bases from V, 2 bases from J; junction bases outside gene matches: 2. CDR1 and CDR2 (LGHNT, FRNRAP) derive from the germline V gene. The CDR3 goes from the cysteine to the phenylalanine over 14 residues. The retained sequence is limited to the CDR3, 42 bases, with the frame set at the first base. To prepare the library, the immunoSEQ multiplex PCR assay was applied. The clones in this table, taken by TCRdb from immuneACCESS, are in-frame only. Not every clone is retained; where verified, under half of the shortfall comes from an unresolved V gene, and the cause of the rest is unknown. The table for this sample lists 20,000 to 25,000 clones; 78% of them were counted only once. The top ten hold 9.7% of the sample.

The TCR sequence derives from a human donor with melanoma. The chain uses TRBV12-5 and TRBJ1-5, with 7 bases in between that match TRBD1. The CDR3 protein is CASGSGQGNQPQHF. The DNA sequence is given as TGTGCTAGTGGTTCCGGACAGGGCAATCAGCCCCAGCATTTT.